This T cell receptor (beta chain) derives from a study of identical twins (dated by TCRdb to about 2016). For context, the study as a whole: TCR alpha and beta repertoires from monozygotic twins, unrelated adults of various ages and cord blood were deep-sequenced to test whether fetal clonotypes persist. Replicate twin experiments were performed at different times using different library preparation protocols to rule out contamination. Here is what the overall study found, with its caveats: Compared with coincidental sharing between unrelated individuals, out-of-frame TCR alpha sequences shared between twins showed an excess of sequences with low generation probability. Invariant T cells such as MAIT and iNKT could partly confound zero-insertion analyses, though diverse VJ usage argued against this for most clonotypes. In monozygotic twins, recombination models systematically underestimated out-of-frame TCR alpha sharing, but the models matched the sharing seen between unrelated individuals. Fewer insertions were carried by abundant cord blood beta clonotypes; a weaker similar trend was observed in young adult naive repertoires, while no such trend was observed in memory repertoires. Excess twin sharing in beta out-of-frame sequences was weaker because fewer shared sequences lowered the signal-to-noise ratio. Conclusions relied on cross-sectional statistical analysis, since the same donors could not be followed over many years.

Receptor amplification or capture employed 5' RACE. The reads were generated on an Illumina HiSeq 2000. Template switching added a universal primer binding site, and the final cDNA carried a unique molecular identifier that allowed TCR cDNA molecules to be counted accurately. Specific primers in the conserved constant-segment region were used to synthesize first-strand cDNA for the TCR alpha and beta chains. Each cDNA library was double barcoded, with a SMART-Mk sample barcode plus Illumina barcodes, to control for contamination. Two successive PCR steps introduced TruSeq adapter sequences along with Illumina sample barcodes. The TCR alpha and beta cDNA libraries were sequenced on the Illumina HiSeq platform using custom primers. In the paper's pipeline: MiGEC processed the raw reads to extract unique molecular identifiers, while MiXCR was used to determine the CDR3 positions. For each individual, recombination models were inferred using an EM algorithm with the repgenHMM and IGoR tools. Shared clonotypes were analyzed with the tcR package in R, and sharing was normalized by the product of cloneset sizes. To study raw recombination free of thymic and clonal selection effects, out-of-frame nonproductive sequences were analyzed. Using fastp at Q25 and MiXCR, TCRdb reprocessed the public reads and kept productive beta chains. Each record represents a unique CDR3 protein, reported with the most common genes and DNA among its rows. These V and J calls derive from TCRdb rather than the authors' analysis. The sample has a few hundred thousand distinct CDR3 sequences on record, approximately 8.3% of them singletons. Around 3% of the sample lies in the top ten.

All donors were healthy Caucasians. The twin cohort consisted of three pairs of female monozygotic twins, all aged about 18 to 29 years. Positive isolation kits from Invitrogen were used to isolate the CD4+ and CD8+ T cell populations. On this clonotype itself: Its antigen remains unidentified. It has no much larger one-base neighbor in the sample; base qualities were not kept.

Counted from cysteine to phenylalanine, this CDR3 has 18 amino acids. Kept here is only the CDR3 DNA, which spans 54 bases and is read in frame from base 1. CDR1 and CDR2, looked up from the germline V gene, are SGHDT and YYEEEE. Trimmed from V: 0 bases; trimmed from J: 3 bases; junction bases lacking a gene match: 12. These same data were also listed under a study on yellow fever vaccine responses in identical twins. The second study's paper adds: The T cell response to vaccination in identical twins was reported by the authors to appear partly convergent and partly personalized. In the study, vaccine-responding T cell clones were precisely tracked in identical twins.

The TCR comes from a woman between 18 and 29 years old in good health. What was sequenced was CD8+ T cells sorted from blood. The sequence links TRBV5-6 to TRBJ1-2; 9 central nucleotides agree with TRBD1. DNA sequence: TGTGCCAGCAGCTTGGCACGGACAGGGGTATGGGTGGACTATGGCTACACCTTC. Its protein is CASSLARTGVWVDYGYTF.